This T cell receptor beta chain was profiled in a study of control samples from healthy donors and cancer patients. Generated by immunoSEQ multiplex PCR, the TCRdb table keeps only in-frame clones and is missing some. The data contain 390,000 or so clones, around 90% of them seen just once; the ten biggest clones take up 5.5% to 8%. Germline trimming cut 2 bases from V and 0 bases from J; bases unmatched to any gene: 10. The CDR3 runs 18 residues. Sequencing was carried out using PBMCs. The V gene is TRBV23-1, the J gene TRBJ2-7; the match to TRBD1 covers 10 bases. TRBV23-1 is known as an ORF, though its function is uncertain. The TCR sequence derives from a man in his forties or fifties with head and neck cancer. CDR3 nucleotides: TGCGCCAGCAGTCAACCGGGACAGGGGAGCCCCCTCTCCTACGAGCAGTACTTC. As protein: CASSQPGQGSPLSYEQYF.